One sample yielded the 32 T cell receptor beta chains listed below, sequenced in a study of shared clonotypes between healthy human individuals. This table comes from immunoSEQ multiplex PCR, and its TCRdb copy is limited to in-frame clones, with some not included. The sample gives more than 550,000 clones, roughly 87% of which show up once; about 33% is in the top ten. The sequenced material came from memory CD8+ T cells from PBMCs. Indicated subset: CD45RO+ cells pooled with CCR7-negative TemRA cells. The receptors derive from a young man in good health. Some clones in this sample may be carry-over from other donors' samples.

On this clone: The same CDR3 is also encoded by other DNA sequences in this sample. The chain is built from TRBV4-1 and TRBJ2-5; the D call may be TRBD1 or TRBD2 (6 bases each). The DNA end is more similar to TRBJ2-7, so the J call may be wrong. Per germline, CDR1 MGHRA and CDR2 YSYEKL. The CDR3 sequence is 13 residues long. The CDR3 sequence: CASSQVGGNEQYF. Written as DNA, the CDR3 is TGCGCCAGCAGCCAAGTGGGGGGCAACGAGCAGTACTTC.

V and J are TRBV6-6 and TRBJ1-1; TRBD1 is a possible D gene (5 bases). The CDR3 runs to 16 residues. The V and J ends lost 6 bases and 0 bases respectively, with 17 bases between them. Germline assignment: CDR1 MNHNY and CDR2 SVGAGI (reference sequence). The CDR3 region is CASSERDQWLNTEAFF. CDR3 in DNA: TGTGCCAGCAGCGAAAGGGACCAGTGGTTGAACACTGAAGCTTTCTTT.

J is TRBJ2-7 and V is TRBV11-2; no firm D call. This CDR3 spans 16 amino acids. Trimming stripped 1 base from V and 0 bases from J, with 13 bases between. The germline gives CDR1 SGHAT, CDR2 FQNNGV. CDR3 protein: CASSLVPGGNSYEQYF. CDR3 nucleotide sequence: TGTGCCAGCAGCTTAGTGCCTGGCGGAAACTCCTACGAGCAGTACTTC.

The gene calls are TRBV5-1 and TRBJ1-2; D is undetermined. The germline V and J ends were trimmed by 4 bases and 2 bases, with 15 bases remaining between them. The CDR3 spans 15 residues. Germline-derived CDR1 and CDR2 are SGHRS and YFSETQ. The CDR3 DNA is TGCGCCAGCAGCCTGGAGGTAGGGTCGAACTATGGCTACACCTTC. This translates into CASSLEVGSNYGYTF.

The chain combines TRBV6-5 with TRBJ2-7; the D is unclear. The V and J ends lost 0 bases and 3 bases respectively, with 12 bases between them. This CDR3 is 15 amino acids long. Germline CDR1 reads MNHEY; CDR2 reads SVGAGI. The CDR3 sequence: CASSYSVGLGYEQYF. The CDR3 DNA reads as TGTGCCAGCAGTTACTCAGTCGGCCTCGGCTACGAGCAGTACTTC.

The chain employs TRBV9 and TRBJ2-2; D ambiguous. The germline CDR1 and CDR2 sequences are SGDLS and YYNGEE. CDR3 length: 13 residues. Trimming took off 4 bases at V and 2 bases at J, with 6 bases between the two ends. CDR3 amino acids: CASSLLNTGELFF. As DNA, the CDR3 is TGTGCCAGCAGCCTCCTTAACACCGGGGAGCTGTTTTTT.

Notes on this clone: The sample carries other DNA sequences with the same CDR3. CDR3 nucleotide sequence: TGCAGCGTTGGCGGGTCCTACGAGCAGTACTTC. It is translated as CSVGGSYEQYF. V is TRBV29-1 and J is TRBJ2-7; D may be TRBD2 (5 bases). CDR3 size: 11 residues. In germline, CDR1 is SQVTM, CDR2 ANQGSEA. V was pared by 4 bases and J by 1 base, with 5 bases between.

V gene TRBV14 combines with J gene TRBJ2-7; D is unresolved. This CDR3 region has 12 residues. Per the germline V gene, CDR1 is SGHDN and CDR2 is FVKESK. Trimming shortened V by 2 bases and J by 2 bases, and 4 bases separated the two germline ends. DNA for the CDR3: TGTGCCAGCAGCCAAATACCCTACGAGCAGTACTTC. It is translated as CASSQIPYEQYF.

The chain links TRBV7-2 to TRBJ2-4; 7 nucleotides align to TRBD1. The CDR3 covers 14 residues. The V gene end was trimmed by 5 bases and the J gene end by 6 bases; junction bases not matched to a gene: 7. Per the germline V gene, CDR1 is SGHTA and CDR2 is FQGNSA. This CDR3 is CASSHRDRGNIQYF. As DNA, the CDR3 is TGTGCCAGCAGCCACCGGGACAGAGGAAACATTCAGTACTTC. The whole variable domain, filled in from reference TRBV7-2 and TRBJ2-4, reads GAGVSQSPSNKVTEKGKDVELRCDPISGHTALYWYRQSLGQGLEFLIYFQGNSAPDKSGLPSDRFSAERTGGSVSTLTIQRTQQEDSAVYLCASSHRDRGNIQYFGAGTRLSVL.

The chain couples TRBV4-1 to TRBJ1-4; no firm D call. Trimming removed 4 bases at V and 2 bases at J, with 14 bases between. This CDR3 spans 16 amino acids. Germline CDR1 and CDR2: MGHRA and YSYEKL. The CDR3 sequence: CASSRASGLTNEKLFF. The CDR3 coding sequence is TGCGCCAGCAGCCGCGCTTCTGGGCTCACTAATGAAAAACTGTTTTTT.

This clone occurred once. The genes are TRBV9 and TRBJ2-1; D might be TRBD2 (6 bases). Germline CDR1 SGDLS, CDR2 YYNGEE. V gave up 2 bases and J gave up 4 bases, with 16 bases separating them. The CDR3 spans 16 residues. CDR3 coding DNA: TGTGCCAGCAGCGTCTTTTCGGGAGCCGGATACAATGAGCAGTTCTTC. This encodes CASSVFSGAGYNEQFF.

The chain links TRBV28 to TRBJ2-7, with 10 positions matching TRBD2. Germline assignment: CDR1 MDHEN and CDR2 SYDVKM. This CDR3 comprises 18 residues. J lost 3 bases, V lost 2 bases, and 13 bases had no gene match. The chain's CDR3 is CASSLLSGRTQTYYEQYF. In DNA, the CDR3 is TGTGCCAGCAGTTTACTTAGCGGGAGGACCCAAACCTACTACGAGCAGTACTTC.

This clone was recorded many times. This chain connects TRBV14 to TRBJ1-2, with D maybe TRBD1 (6 bases). Trimming shortened V by 0 bases and J by 5 bases, and 13 bases separated the two germline ends. Germline-derived CDR1 and CDR2 are SGHDN and FVKESK. The CDR3 contains 15 residues. CDR3 residues: CASSQDATGSYGYTF. For the CDR3, the DNA is TGTGCCAGCAGCCAAGATGCTACAGGGTCTTATGGCTACACCTTC.

This chain uses TRBV7-9 with TRBJ1-2, with a weak D call TRBD1 (5 bases). Between the trimmed V and J ends, which lost 5 bases and 8 bases, there was a span of 12 bases. The germline gives CDR1 SEHNR, CDR2 FQNEAQ (reference sequence). The CDR3 covers 12 residues. The CDR3 coding sequence is TGTGCCAGCAGCCCCCCGTGGGGGGGCTACACCTTC. Amino acids: CASSPPWGGYTF.

This clone was found once. The rearrangement uses TRBV9 and TRBJ1-1; TRBD1 might be the D (6 bases). CDR1 and CDR2 (germline): SGDLS, YYNGEE. The CDR3 runs to 14 residues. V shed 3 bases and J shed 3 bases, with 12 bases lying between them. The chain's CDR3 is CASSGGGRDTEAFF. The CDR3 region has the DNA TGTGCCAGCAGCGGAGGGGGTCGGGACACTGAAGCTTTCTTT. Full variable domain (remainder filled in from reference TRBV9 and TRBJ1-1): DSGVTQTPKHLITATGQRVTLRCSPRSGDLSVYWYQQSLDQGLQFLIQYYNGEERAKGNILERFSAQQFPDLHSELNLSSLELGDSALYFCASSGGGRDTEAFFGQGTRLTVV.

The rearrangement uses TRBV19 and TRBJ2-3; no firm D call. The CDR3 is made up of 11 amino acids. The V end was cut by 4 bases, the J end by 14 bases, with 13 bases between. Germline CDR1 LNHDA, CDR2 SQIVND (reference sequence). CDR3 loop: CASSNVTTWYF. Here the CDR3 DNA reads TGTGCCAGTAGTAATGTCACAACCTGGTATTTT.

V gene TRBV27 combines with J gene TRBJ2-7, with a tentative D call TRBD1 (6 bases). Trimming took 6 bases from V and 6 from J, leaving 9 bases between them. There are 11 residues in the CDR3. The germline gives CDR1 MNHEY, CDR2 SMNVEV (reference sequence). DNA for the CDR3: TGTGCCAGCAGCCCAGGGGTCGAGCAGTACTTC. This codes for CASSPGVEQYF.

This sequence joins TRBV6-5 and TRBJ2-3; possibly TRBD1 for D (5 bases). Germline CDR1 is MNHEY and CDR2 is SVGAGI. This CDR3 spans 15 amino acids. Trimming cost V 4 bases and J 0 bases, with 11 bases left between them. The DNA for the CDR3 is TGTGCCAGCAGTTCCCTCAGGGCCAGCACAGATACGCAGTATTTT. Translation gives CASSSLRASTDTQYF.

The chain has TRBV6-5 and TRBJ1-1; no clear D gene. Germline V gene sequence: CDR1 MNHEY, CDR2 SVGAGI. V lost 5 bases and J 1 base, leaving 5 bases between the germline ends. The CDR3 spans 12 residues. CDR3 DNA sequence: TGTGCCAGCAGTCCGCGGAACACTGAAGCTTTCTTT. This encodes CASSPRNTEAFF.

J is TRBJ2-1 and V is TRBV5-6, with D possibly matching TRBD2 (5 bases). The CDR3 extends over 13 amino acids. Trimming removed 4 bases from V and 6 bases from J, with 11 bases in between. CDR1 SGHDT and CDR2 YYEEEE come from the germline V gene. The CDR3 here is CASSRDQSNEQFF. The CDR3, as DNA: TGTGCCAGCAGCCGGGATCAGAGCAATGAGCAGTTCTTC.

The V call is TRBV27, the J call TRBJ1-2; 10 nucleotides match TRBD1. Germline CDR1 is MNHEY and CDR2 is SMNVEV (reference sequence). This CDR3 is 16 amino acids long. V lost 5 bases, J lost 3 bases, and 9 bases stayed unmatched. The CDR3 DNA is TGTGCCAGCAGTCTTCGAGGGACAGGGGCCTACTATGGCTACACCTTC. It translates to CASSLRGTGAYYGYTF.

V and J are TRBV6-5 and TRBJ2-7; no clear D. The V gene lost 0 bases and the J gene lost 2 bases, with 8 bases spanning the gap. This CDR3 is 14 amino acids long. Germline CDR1 reads MNHEY; CDR2 reads SVGAGI. This CDR3 reads CASSYSGNAYEQYF. The CDR3 DNA is TGTGCCAGCAGTTACTCGGGGAATGCCTACGAGCAGTACTTC.

The chain recombines TRBV5-1 with TRBJ2-7; no clear D. The CDR3 consists of 12 residues. Germline V gene data show CDR1 as SGHRS and CDR2 as YFSETQ. The ends were cut back, 0 bases at V and 5 bases at J, with 6 bases in the middle. The chain's CDR3 is CASSLGPNEQYF. CDR3 sequence (DNA): TGCGCCAGCAGCTTGGGCCCCAACGAGCAGTACTTC.

Of note for this clone: At the DNA level, this CDR3 is encoded by other sequences in the same sample as well. J is TRBJ1-1 and V is TRBV9; D not resolved. The CDR3 is 13 amino acids. Trimming pared 0 bases from V and 1 base from J, leaving 4 bases between. Germline V gives CDR1 SGDLS, CDR2 YYNGEE. This chain's CDR3 is CASSVAWNTEAFF. The CDR3 nucleotides are TGTGCCAGCAGCGTAGCATGGAACACTGAAGCTTTCTTT. The full variable domain, its missing parts supplied by reference TRBV9 and TRBJ1-1, is DSGVTQTPKHLITATGQRVTLRCSPRSGDLSVYWYQQSLDQGLQFLIQYYNGEERAKGNILERFSAQQFPDLHSELNLSSLELGDSALYFCASSVAWNTEAFFGQGTRLTVV.

The rearrangement links TRBV11-3 to TRBJ1-1; no firm D call. The ends were cut back, 5 bases at V and 4 bases at J, with 5 bases in the middle. Per the germline V gene, CDR1 is SGHNT and CDR2 is YENEEA. The CDR3 length is 11 residues. The CDR3 reads CASSPRTEAFF. The CDR3 DNA reads TGTGCCAGCAGCCCCCGCACTGAAGCTTTCTTT.

The rearrangement joins TRBV19 to TRBJ1-5, with D perhaps TRBD1 (6 bases). The CDR3 contains 17 residues. Germline V CDR1 and CDR2: LNHDA, SQIVND (reference sequence). Trimming removed 5 bases at V and 0 bases at J, with 17 bases between. CDR3 region: CASSSDPQGYSNQPQHF. DNA for the CDR3: TGTGCCAGTAGTTCAGACCCCCAGGGGTATAGCAATCAGCCCCAGCATTTT. Full variable domain (rest looked up from reference TRBV19 and TRBJ1-5): DGGITQSPKYLFRKEGQNVTLSCEQNLNHDAMYWYRQDPGQGLRLIYYSQIVNDFQKGDIAEGYSVSREKKESFPLTVTSAQKNPTAFYLCASSSDPQGYSNQPQHFGDGTRLSIL.

The chain carries TRBV28 and TRBJ2-7; D unclear. This CDR3 comprises 13 residues. Trimming stripped 6 bases from V and 0 bases from J, with 9 bases between. The V gene's germline CDR1 is MDHEN and CDR2 SYDVKM. The CDR3 DNA reads TGTGCCAGCAGGTCGACACGCTCCTACGAGCAGTACTTC. Translated, it gives CASRSTRSYEQYF.

This rearrangement joins TRBV6-5 to TRBJ2-7, with a weak D call TRBD2 (6 bases). V was cut by 11 bases and J by 4 bases, with 18 bases left in between. There are 13 residues in the CDR3. Germline CDR1 MNHEY, CDR2 SVGAGI. CDR3 DNA: TGTGCCTCGGGGGTTCATTCAAGATACGAGCAGTACTTC. The encoded protein is CASGVHSRYEQYF.

The chain couples TRBV7-9 to TRBJ2-7; a possible D gene is TRBD1 (5 bases). The CDR3 sequence is 15 residues long. Germline V gene data show CDR1 as SEHNR and CDR2 as FQNEAQ (reference sequence). Trimming cost V 5 bases and J 1 base, with 15 bases left between them. The CDR3 reads CASSPPGLQSYEQYF. DNA of the CDR3: TGTGCCAGCAGCCCCCCAGGGCTACAATCCTACGAGCAGTACTTC.

The chain recombines TRBV29-1 with TRBJ2-5; perhaps TRBD2 as D (6 bases). The germline V gene has CDR1 SQVTM and CDR2 ANQGSEA. The CDR3 sequence is 14 residues long. Trimming took off 0 bases at V and 7 bases at J, with 15 bases between the two ends. CDR3 sequence: CSVEEGGRFGTQYF. CDR3 nucleotide sequence: TGCAGCGTTGAAGAGGGGGGTAGATTTGGGACCCAGTACTTC. The complete variable domain, with remaining parts taken from reference TRBV29-1 and TRBJ2-5, reads SAVISQKPSRDICQRGTSLTIQCQVDSQVTMMFWYRQQPGQSLTLIATANQGSEATYESGFVIDKFPISRPNLTFSTLTVSNMSPEDSSIYLCSVEEGGRFGTQYFGPGTRLLVL.

The rearrangement uses TRBV28 and TRBJ1-2, with 11 bases lining up with TRBD1. J was trimmed by 3 bases and V by 6 bases; bases with no gene match: 0. Germline CDR1 MDHEN, CDR2 SYDVKM. The length of the CDR3 is 13 residues. For the CDR3, the DNA is TGTGCCAGCAGGGGACAGGGGGACTATGGCTACACCTTC. Protein product: CASRGQGDYGYTF.

This rearrangement joins TRBV6-1 to TRBJ1-4; D not resolved. Trimming left V 2 bases short and J 7 bases short, with 14 bases between. The CDR3 has 15 residues. Germline CDR1 is MNHNS and CDR2 is SASEGT. The CDR3 loop is CASSESESGGEKLFF. DNA of the CDR3: TGTGCCAGCAGTGAATCAGAATCCGGAGGTGAAAAACTGTTTTTT.